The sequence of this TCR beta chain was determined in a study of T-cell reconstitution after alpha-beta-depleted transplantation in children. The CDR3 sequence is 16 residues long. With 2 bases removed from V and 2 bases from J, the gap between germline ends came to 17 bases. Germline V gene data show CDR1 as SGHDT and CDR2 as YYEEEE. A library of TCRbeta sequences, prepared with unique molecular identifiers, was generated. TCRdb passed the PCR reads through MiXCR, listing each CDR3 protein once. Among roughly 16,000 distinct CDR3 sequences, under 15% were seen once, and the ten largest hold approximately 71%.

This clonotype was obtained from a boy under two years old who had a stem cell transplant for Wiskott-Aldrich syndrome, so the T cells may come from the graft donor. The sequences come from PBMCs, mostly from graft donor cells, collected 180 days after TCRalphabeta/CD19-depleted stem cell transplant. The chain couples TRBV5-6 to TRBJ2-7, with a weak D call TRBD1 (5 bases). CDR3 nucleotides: TGTGCCAGCAGCTTAACCCTCCAGGGTTCCGCCTACGAGCAGTACTTC. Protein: CASSLTLQGSAYEQYF.